The 6 T cell receptor beta chains below all came from one sample that was sequenced in a study of OX40 agonist ivuxolimab in advanced cancers. Method: immunoSEQ multiplex PCR; TCRdb's copy keeps in-frame clones and lacks some. Of about 66,000 clones listed, around 83% were seen once; the top ten hold under 4.5%. Here the sequenced sample was CD4+ or CD8+ T cells sorted from blood, taken in a trial of the OX40 agonist ivuxolimab. These receptors all stem from an adult with an advanced solid tumor such as melanoma, head and neck, liver or kidney cancer.

The V gene is TRBV4-2, the J gene TRBJ2-1; perhaps TRBD2 as D (5 bases). V was pared by 0 bases and J by 8 bases, with 8 bases between. This CDR3 comprises 13 residues. In germline, CDR1 is LGHNA, CDR2 YNFKEQ. DNA for the CDR3: TGTGCCAGCAGCCAAGACGGGAATGATGAGCAGTTCTTC. Translated: CASSQDGNDEQFF.

This rearrangement joins TRBV5-5 to TRBJ1-1; the match to TRBD1 covers 7 bases. V gave up 4 bases and J gave up 4 bases; unmatched junction bases: 7. Germline CDR1 SGHKS, CDR2 YYEKEE (reference sequence). The CDR3 contains 14 residues. The CDR3, as DNA: TGTGCCAGCAGCCGAATACAGGGGAGCACTGAAGCTTTCTTT. Translation gives CASSRIQGSTEAFF.

The CDR3 DNA sequence: TGTGCCAGCAGCCCCGGGACCGTAGGAGGGAACACTGAAGCTTTCTTT. This sequence encodes CASSPGTVGGNTEAFF. The rearrangement joins TRBV5-4 to TRBJ1-1, with D tentatively TRBD1 (5 bases). Trimming shortened V by 4 bases and J by 1 base, and 17 bases separated the two germline ends. Germline CDR1 and CDR2: SGHNT and YYREEE (reference sequence). CDR3 size: 16 residues.

The chain combines TRBV7-8 with TRBJ1-5; D is possibly TRBD1 (5 bases). The CDR3 length is 17 residues. V lost 5 bases, J lost 1 base, and 18 bases lay in between. CDR1 is SGHVS, CDR2 FQNEAQ, per germline. CDR3 loop: CASSAPFGGKSNQPQHF. Here the CDR3 DNA reads TGTGCCAGCAGCGCTCCATTCGGGGGGAAAAGCAATCAGCCCCAGCATTTT.

This rearrangement joins TRBV6-5 to TRBJ1-1; TRBD1 is a possible D gene (5 bases). The germline gives CDR1 MNHEY, CDR2 SVGAGI. The CDR3 runs to 16 residues. With 3 bases removed from V and 0 bases from J, the gap between germline ends came to 14 bases. The CDR3: CASSYFGARMNTEAFF. The CDR3 nucleotides are TGTGCCAGCAGTTATTTCGGGGCCCGGATGAACACTGAAGCTTTCTTT.

This clone was seen only once. The chain employs TRBV28 and TRBJ1-2; D is unresolved. Trimming took 8 bases from V and 2 from J, leaving 9 bases between them. Germline-derived CDR1 and CDR2 are MDHEN and SYDVKM. The CDR3 runs to 12 residues. CDR3 bases: TGTGCCAGCTCCCCCTCGAACTATGGCTACACCTTC. Translating it yields CASSPSNYGYTF.